The clone carrying this T cell receptor beta chain was recorded only once. Its specificity is unknown. This specimen comes from a study of T cell repertoires in ileal Crohn's disease. Measured with immunoSEQ multiplex PCR; TCRdb has only the in-frame clones, and not every one. The sample lists roughly 3,000 clones, approximately 95% occurring once. Germline CDR1 is SGHNT and CDR2 is YENEEA. With 5 bases clipped from V and 6 bases from J, the junction kept 8 bases outside the gene matches. The CDR3 contains 14 residues. Broader study findings: Mucosal expansions were suggested to be mainly CD8 T cells.

Time point described: inflamed ileum from the surgical specimen. The rearrangement joins TRBV11-3 to TRBJ2-3; the match to TRBD2 covers 7 bases. Sample: ileal tissue. This clonotype was sampled from an adult with Crohn's disease. The CDR3 DNA follows: TGTGCCAGCAGCCTAGGGGTAGCGGGCGATACGCAGTATTTT. It encodes CASSLGVAGDTQYF.